A selection of T cell receptor beta chains follows, all from one sample in a study of shared clonotypes between healthy human individuals. Clones were sequenced by immunoSEQ multiplex PCR, and TCRdb holds only the in-frame ones, with some missing. There are millions of clones in the sample; about 92% occur only once, and approximately 0.4% lies in the top ten. Source material: naive CD4+ T cells from PBMCs. The receptor set was obtained from a man aged 18-30 years in good health. Some clones in this sample may be carry-over from other donors' samples. The CDR3 runs from the conserved cysteine through the conserved F or W. The D gene is left open where the match is weak. A clone size is listed for some rows: how often the clone was seen (once, few, many), or a class if it is expanded.

V gene	clone size	J gene	D gene	CDR3 length	CDR3 protein	CDR3 DNA
TRBV14	.	TRBJ2-3	.	16	CASSQGQGRSTDTQYF	TGTGCCAGCAGCCAAGGTCAGGGACGTAGCACAGATACGCAGTATTTT
TRBV14	.	TRBJ1-1	.	14	CASSRTPGRSEAFF	TGTGCCAGCAGCCGGACACCGGGAAGATCTGAAGCTTTCTTT
TRBV2	.	TRBJ2-7	TRBD1	14	CASSGGQGAREQYF	TGTGCCAGCAGTGGGGGACAGGGGGCGCGGGAGCAGTACTTC
TRBV19	many	TRBJ2-2	.	14	CASSIGQPTGELFF	TGTGCCAGTAGTATAGGGCAGCCGACCGGGGAGCTGTTTTTT
TRBV9	.	TRBJ2-7	TRBD2	15	CASSATPTSGSEQYF	TGTGCCAGCAGCGCTACCCCGACTAGCGGGAGTGAGCAGTACTTC
TRBV6-5	.	TRBJ1-1	.	12	CASGQGGTEAFF	TGTGCCAGCGGCCAAGGAGGGACTGAAGCTTTCTTT
TRBV18	.	TRBJ1-1	.	15	CASSPPGEYNTEAFF	TGTGCCAGCTCACCACCAGGGGAATATAACACTGAAGCTTTCTTT
TRBV27	once	TRBJ1-2	.	15	CASSLSVQRKTGYTF	TGTGCCAGCAGTTTATCTGTCCAACGCAAAACGGGCTACACCTTC
TRBV6-9	once	TRBJ1-5	TRBD1	18	CASSYERGRESSNQPQHF	TGTGCCAGCAGTTATGAAAGGGGGCGCGAATCAAGCAATCAGCCCCAGCATTTT
TRBV4-1	.	TRBJ1-5	.	14	CASSPGYPNQPQHF	TGCGCCAGCAGCCCCGGGTATCCCAATCAGCCCCAGCATTTT
TRBV6-6	once	TRBJ2-5	TRBD2	15	CASSYWLASGETQYF	TGTGCCAGCAGTTATTGGCTCGCTAGCGGCGAGACCCAGTACTTC
TRBV6-5	.	TRBJ2-7	.	15	CASSYSYSPLYEQYF	TGTGCCAGCAGTTACTCGTATAGTCCCCTCTACGAGCAGTACTTC
TRBV9	.	TRBJ1-4	TRBD1	16	CASSPLGGTASTKLFF	TGTGCCAGCAGCCCTTTAGGAGGGACAGCCTCAACCAAACTGTTTTTT
TRBV18	.	TRBJ2-5	TRBD1	14	CASSPGQGAETQYF	TGTGCCAGCTCACCAGGGCAGGGGGCGGAGACCCAGTACTTC
TRBV12-5	.	TRBJ1-2	TRBD1	13	CASGPGTGRGYTF	TGTGCTAGTGGCCCAGGGACAGGGCGCGGCTACACCTTC
TRBV7-9	.	TRBJ2-3	TRBD2	19	CASSLALLAGGSSTDTQYF	TGTGCCAGCAGCTTAGCGCTCTTAGCGGGTGGTTCTAGCACAGATACGCAGTATTTT
TRBV4-1	.	TRBJ1-6	TRBD1	19	CASSRTGGGSRSYNSPLHF	TGCGCCAGCAGCCGGACAGGGGGCGGCTCCCGCTCCTATAATTCACCCCTCCACTTT
TRBV27	.	TRBJ1-2	.	17	CASSSDPTDSLGSGYTF	TGTGCCAGCAGTTCCGACCCGACCGACAGCCTGGGAAGTGGCTACACCTTC
TRBV6-1	few	TRBJ2-7	.	13	CASSATGGYEQYF	TGTGCCAGCAGTGCAACCGGGGGCTACGAGCAGTACTTC
TRBV2	.	TRBJ2-3	TRBD1	14	CASSFDRGPDTQYF	TGTGCCAGCAGTTTCGACAGGGGACCAGATACGCAGTATTTT
TRBV18	few	TRBJ2-5	.	13	CASSPPSQETQYF	TGTGCCAGCTCACCACCGAGCCAAGAGACCCAGTACTTC
TRBV7-2	.	TRBJ1-1	.	12	CASSLTRVDAFF	TGTGCCAGCAGCTTAACAAGGGTTGACGCTTTCTTT
TRBV29-1	.	TRBJ2-7	TRBD1	15	CSVDSQEQGWYEQYF	TGCAGCGTTGACTCGCAGGAACAGGGGTGGTACGAGCAGTACTTC
TRBV10-3	.	TRBJ2-2	.	12	CAIMSPGGELFF	TGTGCCATCATGTCCCCCGGCGGGGAGCTGTTTTTT
TRBV5-4	.	TRBJ1-2	.	13	CASSSGAERGYTF	TGTGCCAGCAGTTCCGGGGCCGAGCGTGGCTACACCTTC
TRBV29-1	.	TRBJ2-1	.	11	CSVGPVSEQFF	TGCAGCGTTGGGCCCGTGAGTGAGCAGTTCTTC
TRBV28	.	TRBJ1-5	TRBD1	17	CASSLYPGQGSNQPQHF	TGTGCCAGCAGTTTATACCCCGGACAGGGGAGCAATCAGCCCCAGCATTTT
TRBV30	few	TRBJ1-4	.	16	CAWSMPWGATNEKLFF	TGTGCCTGGAGTATGCCCTGGGGGGCAACTAATGAAAAACTGTTTTTT
TRBV30	.	TRBJ1-3	.	17	CAWSPDLRAGVGNTIYF	TGTGCCTGGAGTCCAGACCTCCGGGCAGGGGTTGGAAACACCATATATTTT
TRBV27	.	TRBJ2-5	TRBD2	16	CASSGRLAGRGETQYF	TGTGCCAGCAGCGGGAGACTAGCGGGGCGGGGGGAGACCCAGTACTTC
TRBV28	.	TRBJ2-7	TRBD2	14	CASSFGGGSGEQYF	TGTGCCAGCAGTTTCGGCGGGGGTTCGGGCGAGCAGTACTTC
TRBV14	.	TRBJ2-2	TRBD1	16	CASSPLQGLRTGELFF	TGTGCCAGCAGCCCACTACAGGGGCTGAGGACCGGGGAGCTGTTTTTT
TRBV7-3	.	TRBJ2-7	.	13	CASSLAGKYEQYF	TGTGCCAGCAGCTTAGCTGGGAAATACGAGCAGTACTTC
TRBV5-1	.	TRBJ1-2	.	13	CASSLFAERGYTF	TGCGCCAGCAGCTTGTTTGCAGAAAGAGGCTACACCTTC
TRBV4-1	once	TRBJ1-3	.	16	CASSFTAGGAGNTIYF	TGCGCCAGCAGCTTCACGGCTGGGGGAGCCGGAAACACCATATATTTT
TRBV11-1	.	TRBJ2-5	.	16	CASSPPRRMYQETQYF	TGTGCCAGCAGTCCCCCCCGGCGAATGTACCAAGAGACCCAGTACTTC
TRBV5-1	.	TRBJ1-1	.	14	CASSPGSINTEAFF	TGCGCCAGCAGCCCCGGGTCAATTAACACTGAAGCTTTCTTT
TRBV14	.	TRBJ2-5	TRBD1	17	CASSQDSRQGFLETQYF	TGTGCCAGCAGCCAAGATTCCCGACAGGGGTTTCTGGAGACCCAGTACTTC
TRBV2	.	TRBJ1-5	TRBD1	16	CASSDETGRSNQPQHF	TGTGCCAGCAGTGATGAGACAGGGCGAAGCAATCAGCCCCAGCATTTT
TRBV30	.	TRBJ1-1	.	13	CAWSVSGGTEAFF	TGTGCCTGGAGTGTGAGTGGAGGCACTGAAGCTTTCTTT
TRBV4-3	.	TRBJ2-1	TRBD2	16	CASSPLAGAYGNEQFF	TGCGCCAGCAGCCCGCTAGCGGGAGCGTATGGAAATGAGCAGTTCTTC
TRBV5-1	.	TRBJ1-1	.	13	CASSSARGTEAFF	TGCGCCAGCAGCTCGGCCAGGGGCACTGAAGCTTTCTTT
TRBV27	few	TRBJ1-1	.	8	CASSSIQF	TGTGCCAGCAGTTCGATACAGTTT
TRBV6-1	.	TRBJ1-1	TRBD1	13	CASREGASTEAFF	TGTGCCAGCAGAGAGGGGGCTTCCACTGAAGCTTTCTTT
TRBV5-5	.	TRBJ2-3	.	15	CASSTRRGASDTQYF	TGTGCCAGCAGCACCCGGCGCGGGGCCTCAGATACGCAGTATTTT
TRBV4-1	.	TRBJ2-5	.	13	CASSYGSQETQYF	TGCGCCAGCAGTTATGGCAGTCAAGAGACCCAGTACTTC
TRBV30	.	TRBJ1-1	TRBD1	14	CAWSVRGRGTEAFF	TGTGCCTGGAGTGTAAGGGGGCGAGGCACTGAAGCTTTCTTT
TRBV28	.	TRBJ2-7	TRBD2	17	CASSLTSGRARPDEQYF	TGTGCCAGCAGTTTGACTAGCGGGAGAGCCCGCCCCGACGAGCAGTACTTC
TRBV15	.	TRBJ1-1	.	12	CATSSTRTEAFF	TGTGCCACCAGCAGCACTAGAACTGAAGCTTTCTTT
TRBV21-1	once	TRBJ2-7	.	16	CARTEFGAGAGYEQYF	.
TRBV30	.	TRBJ1-4	.	14	CAWRGLSTNEKLFF	TGTGCCTGGAGGGGACTGTCAACTAATGAAAAACTGTTTTTT
TRBV5-1	.	TRBJ2-3	.	15	CASSPTGRDGDTQYF	TGCGCCAGCAGCCCGACAGGGAGGGACGGAGATACGCAGTATTTT
TRBV2	.	TRBJ2-7	TRBD1	14	CASMPGQGAREQYF	TGTGCCAGCATGCCGGGACAGGGGGCGAGGGAGCAGTACTTC
TRBV21-1	.	TRBJ1-2	.	15	CASSKAPPGNYGYTF	TGTGCCAGCAGCAAAGCCCCCCCAGGTAACTATGGCTACACCTTC
TRBV28	.	TRBJ1-5	.	13	CASSLSSNQPQHF	TGTGCCAGCAGTTTATCGTCCAATCAGCCCCAGCATTTT
TRBV5-1	.	TRBJ1-4	TRBD1	15	CASTRTTGGNEKLFF	TGCGCCAGCACCCGGACGACAGGGGGTAATGAAAAACTGTTTTTT
TRBV18	.	TRBJ1-2	.	14	CASSFTKLGPGYTF	TGTGCCAGCTCATTCACTAAATTAGGTCCCGGCTACACCTTC
TRBV6-5	.	TRBJ1-5	.	13	CATGGGHNQPQHF	TGTGCCACCGGGGGAGGACATAATCAGCCCCAGCATTTT
TRBV7-6	.	TRBJ2-1	TRBD2	20	CASSSTGTSGSYGSYNEQFF	TGTGCCAGCAGCTCGACCGGGACTAGCGGGTCATACGGGTCCTACAATGAGCAGTTCTTC